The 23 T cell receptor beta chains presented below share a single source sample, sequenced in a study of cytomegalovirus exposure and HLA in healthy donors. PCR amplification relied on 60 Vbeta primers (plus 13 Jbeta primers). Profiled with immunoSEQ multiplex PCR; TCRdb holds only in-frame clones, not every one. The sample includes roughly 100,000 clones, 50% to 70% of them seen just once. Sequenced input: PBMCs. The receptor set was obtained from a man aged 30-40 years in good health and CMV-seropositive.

CDR3 amino acids: CASSYRTATNEKLFF. CDR3 nucleotides: TGTGCCAGCAGTTATCGGACAGCAACTAATGAAAAACTGTTTTTT. The rearrangement links TRBV6-5 to TRBJ1-4; TRBD1 is a possible D gene (6 bases). V was clipped by 3 bases and J by 0 bases, with 8 bases between them. The CDR3 is 15 residues long. Germline assignment: CDR1 MNHEY and CDR2 SVGAGI.

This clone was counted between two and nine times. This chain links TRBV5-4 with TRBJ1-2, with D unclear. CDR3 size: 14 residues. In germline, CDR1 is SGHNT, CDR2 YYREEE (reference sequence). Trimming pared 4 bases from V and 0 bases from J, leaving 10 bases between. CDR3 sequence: CASSLQVPNYGYTF. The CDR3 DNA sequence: TGTGCCAGCAGCCTCCAGGTACCTAACTATGGCTACACCTTC.

This CDR3 is CASSPPGTKLEAFF. CDR3 nucleotides: TGTGCCAGCAGCCCCCCCGGGACAAAGCTTGAAGCTTTCTTT. The chain uses TRBV11-2 and TRBJ1-1; the D gene is possibly TRBD1 (6 bases). V shed 5 bases and J shed 7 bases, with 17 bases lying between them. Looked up from germline, CDR1 is SGHAT and CDR2 is FQNNGV. The CDR3 has 14 residues.

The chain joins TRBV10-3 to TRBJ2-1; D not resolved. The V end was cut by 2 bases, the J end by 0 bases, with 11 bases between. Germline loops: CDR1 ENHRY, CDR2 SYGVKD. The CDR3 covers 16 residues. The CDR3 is CAISEGSSRSYNEQFF. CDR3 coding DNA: TGTGCCATCAGTGAGGGTAGCTCCCGCTCCTACAATGAGCAGTTCTTC.

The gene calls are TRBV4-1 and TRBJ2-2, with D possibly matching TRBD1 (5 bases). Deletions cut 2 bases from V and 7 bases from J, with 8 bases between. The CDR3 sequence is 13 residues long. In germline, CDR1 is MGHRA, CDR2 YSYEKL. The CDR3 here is CASSQQGGGELFF. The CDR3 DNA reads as TGCGCCAGCAGCCAACAGGGCGGCGGGGAGCTGTTTTTT.

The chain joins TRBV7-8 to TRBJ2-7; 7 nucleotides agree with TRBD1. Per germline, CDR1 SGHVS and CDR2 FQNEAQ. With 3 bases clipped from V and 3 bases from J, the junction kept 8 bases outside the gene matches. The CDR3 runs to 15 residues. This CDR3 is CASSFSGTVGYEQYF. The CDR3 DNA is TGTGCCAGCAGCTTCTCTGGGACAGTTGGCTACGAGCAGTACTTC. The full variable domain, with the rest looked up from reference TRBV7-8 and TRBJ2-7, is GAGVSQSPRYKVAKRGQDVALRCDPISGHVSLFWYQQALGQGPEFLTYFQNEAQLDKSGLPSDRFFAERPEGSVSTLKIQRTQQEDSAVYLCASSFSGTVGYEQYFGPGTRLTVT.

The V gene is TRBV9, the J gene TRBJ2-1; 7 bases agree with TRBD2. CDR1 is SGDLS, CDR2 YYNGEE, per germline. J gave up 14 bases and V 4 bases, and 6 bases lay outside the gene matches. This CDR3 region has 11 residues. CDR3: CASSSPGTKFF. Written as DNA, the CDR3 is TGTGCCAGCAGCTCCCCCGGGACTAAGTTCTTC.

In nucleotides, the CDR3 is TGCGCCAGCAGCTCGGACAGATTTAGGAATGAGCAGTTCTTC. It encodes CASSSDRFRNEQFF. The rearrangement uses TRBV5-1 and TRBJ2-1; D might be TRBD1 (6 bases). V was shortened by 3 bases and J by 7 bases, with 14 bases between the two germline ends. CDR1 and CDR2 from the germline V gene are SGHRS and YFSETQ. The CDR3 totals 14 residues.

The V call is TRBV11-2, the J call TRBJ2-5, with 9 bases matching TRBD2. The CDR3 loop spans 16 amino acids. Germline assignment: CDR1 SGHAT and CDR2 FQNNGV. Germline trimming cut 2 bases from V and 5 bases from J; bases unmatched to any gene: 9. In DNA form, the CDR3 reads TGTGCCAGCAGCTTAACCCTAGCGGGGAGGTATGAGACCCAGTACTTC. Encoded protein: CASSLTLAGRYETQYF.

The CDR3 bases are TGTGCCAGCAGACAAGTTAGCAATCAGCCCCAGCATTTT. It encodes CASRQVSNQPQHF. The V gene is TRBV6-5, the J gene TRBJ1-5; D is unresolved. The germline V and J ends were trimmed by 6 bases and 0 bases, with 6 bases remaining between them. Germline V CDR1 and CDR2: MNHEY, SVGAGI. The CDR3 contains 13 residues.

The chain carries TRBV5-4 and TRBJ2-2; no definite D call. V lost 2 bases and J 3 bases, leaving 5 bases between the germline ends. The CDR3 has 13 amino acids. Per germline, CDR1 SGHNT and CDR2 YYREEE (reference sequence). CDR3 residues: CASSFGYTGELFF. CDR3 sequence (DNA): TGTGCCAGCAGCTTCGGGTACACCGGGGAGCTGTTTTTT.

The CDR3 DNA reads TGTGCCAGCAGACCTGACAGGGACTATGGCTACACCTTC. Translating gives CASRPDRDYGYTF. This chain joins TRBV5-4 and TRBJ1-2; 7 bases line up with TRBD1. This CDR3 spans 13 amino acids. CDR1 SGHNT and CDR2 YYREEE come from the germline V gene (reference sequence). The junction had 4 bases not matched to a gene; V was cut back by 5 bases and J by 3 bases.

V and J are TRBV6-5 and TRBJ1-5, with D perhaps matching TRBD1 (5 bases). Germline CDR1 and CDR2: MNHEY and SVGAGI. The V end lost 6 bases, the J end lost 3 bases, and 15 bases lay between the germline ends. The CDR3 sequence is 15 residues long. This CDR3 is CASSRSGQTNQPQHF. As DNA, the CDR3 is TGTGCCAGCAGCCGATCTGGACAAACCAATCAGCCCCAGCATTTT.

CDR3 in DNA: TGCGCCAGCAGGTCCGGGACAGGGGGCGGCTACACCTTC. This encodes CASRSGTGGGYTF. V gene TRBV5-1 combines with J gene TRBJ1-2; 12 bases map to TRBD1. The trim removed 5 bases at V and 8 bases at J, leaving 4 bases unmatched. This CDR3 contains 13 residues. Germline assignment: CDR1 SGHRS and CDR2 YFSETQ.

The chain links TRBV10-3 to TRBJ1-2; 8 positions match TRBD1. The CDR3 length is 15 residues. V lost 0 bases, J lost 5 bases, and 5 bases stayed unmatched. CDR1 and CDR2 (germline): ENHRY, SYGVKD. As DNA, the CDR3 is TGTGCCATCAGTGAGTCGGCAGGGGGCGCGTATGGCTACACCTTC. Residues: CAISESAGGAYGYTF.

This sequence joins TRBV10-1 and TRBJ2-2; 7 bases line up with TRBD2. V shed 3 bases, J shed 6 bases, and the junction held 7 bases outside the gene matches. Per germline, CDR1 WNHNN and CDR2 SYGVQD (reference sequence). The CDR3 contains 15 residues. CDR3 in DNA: TGCGCCAGCAGTGAAAGCCTAGCGGTCCCCGGGGAGCTGTTTTTT. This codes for CASSESLAVPGELFF.

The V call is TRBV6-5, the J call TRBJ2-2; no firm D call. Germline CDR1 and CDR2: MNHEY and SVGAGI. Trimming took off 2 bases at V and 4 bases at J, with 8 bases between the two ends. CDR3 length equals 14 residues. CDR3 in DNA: TGTGCCAGCAGTTACCTTAGTCTCACCGGGGAGCTGTTTTTT. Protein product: CASSYLSLTGELFF.

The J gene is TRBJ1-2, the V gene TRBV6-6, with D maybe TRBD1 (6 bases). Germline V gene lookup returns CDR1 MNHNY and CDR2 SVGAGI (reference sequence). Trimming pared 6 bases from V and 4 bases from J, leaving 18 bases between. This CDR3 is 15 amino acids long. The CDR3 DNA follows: TGTGCCAGCAGACCAGGGGCCGAGGGGAGCTATGGCTACACCTTC. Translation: CASRPGAEGSYGYTF.

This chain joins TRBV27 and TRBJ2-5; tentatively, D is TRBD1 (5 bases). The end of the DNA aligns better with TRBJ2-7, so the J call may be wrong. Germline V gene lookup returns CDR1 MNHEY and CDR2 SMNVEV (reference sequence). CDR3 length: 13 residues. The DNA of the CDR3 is TGTGCCAGCAGTTCAAGGACAAGTTACGAGCAGTACTTC. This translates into CASSSRTSYEQYF.

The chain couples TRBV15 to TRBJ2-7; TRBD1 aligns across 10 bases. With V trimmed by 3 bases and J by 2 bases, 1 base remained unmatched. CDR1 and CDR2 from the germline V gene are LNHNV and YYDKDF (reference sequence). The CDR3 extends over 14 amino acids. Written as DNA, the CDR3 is TGTGCCACCAGCAGGGGGACAGGGGCCTACGAGCAGTACTTC. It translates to CATSRGTGAYEQYF.

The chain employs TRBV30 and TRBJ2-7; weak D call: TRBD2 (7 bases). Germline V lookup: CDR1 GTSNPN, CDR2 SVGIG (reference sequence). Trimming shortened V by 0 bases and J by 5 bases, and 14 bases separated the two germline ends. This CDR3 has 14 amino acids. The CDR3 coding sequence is TGTGCCTGGAGTGTAGGGGGGGGGCGCGACGAGCAGTACTTC. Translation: CAWSVGGGRDEQYF.

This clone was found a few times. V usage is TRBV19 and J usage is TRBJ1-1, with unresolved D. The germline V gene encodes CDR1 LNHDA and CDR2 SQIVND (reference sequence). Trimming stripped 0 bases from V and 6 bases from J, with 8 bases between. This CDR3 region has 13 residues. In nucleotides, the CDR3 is TGTGCCAGTAGTATAGAGGCGGGCTCTGAAGCTTTCTTT. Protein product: CASSIEAGSEAFF.

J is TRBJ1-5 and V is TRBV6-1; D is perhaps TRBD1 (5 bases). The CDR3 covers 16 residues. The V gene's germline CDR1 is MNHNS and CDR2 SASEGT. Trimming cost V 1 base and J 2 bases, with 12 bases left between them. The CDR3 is CASSEVTGSGNQPQHF. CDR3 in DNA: TGTGCCAGCAGTGAAGTAACAGGTTCGGGCAATCAGCCCCAGCATTTT.